This T cell receptor (beta chain) was found in a study of blood T cell repertoires in COVID-19 (dated by TCRdb to the early 2020s). Describing the broader study: The collaborator samples originated in the United States, Italy and Spain and spanned the acute and convalescent phases of COVID-19. Where HLA class I and class II types were available, the types were taken from metadata supplied by the sample provider, not from assay-based typing. The material from the prospective study consisted of cDNA or gDNA derived from T cells, B-cell-depleted T cells, or PBMCs. Subjects who had been exposed to COVID-19, were actively infected with it, or had recovered from it provided the deeply sampled blood TCRbeta repertoires that made up the dataset. The samples were drawn from two sources: the first 160 participants of the ongoing ImmuneRACE study, and 950 to 1,500 subjects contributed by 6 global collaborators. The sample metadata nearly always contained a de-identified subject ID, COVID-19 status, age in years and sex. The repertoires were made available in a free public database intended to serve as a resource for research on the immune response to SARS-CoV-2. What the research found in general, with its limitations: The quantity of clinical and demographic metadata differed by source and by participant and was supplied without curation.

TCRbeta CDR3 regions were amplified from genomic DNA by means of the immunoSEQ Assay, a bias-controlled multiplex PCR. Per the original workflow: Nucleated cell counts per sample were estimated from amplification of reference gene primers within the assay. To quantify the absolute abundance of each unique TCRbeta CDR3 rearrangement, sequence reads were collapsed and filtered. For each sample, productive Simpson clonality was calculated as the square root of Simpson's diversity index across productive rearrangements. TCRdb took over this immuneACCESS table, retaining in-frame rearrangements with V and J assigned. Such tables are incomplete; in checked studies, under half of the missing clones stem from an unresolved V gene, and the remainder is unexplained. V and J calls and clone size follow that table, whereas D and trimming were derived from the DNA. The sample table lists roughly 200,000 clones, around 83% of them with a count of one. The ten largest clones add up to roughly 8.7% of the sample.

As to this clone: Its binding antigen is unknown. No quality values exist for individual bases; no much larger clone is one base distant.

The collaborating institutions used their own protocols to collect whole blood in K2EDTA tubes. For TCRbeta analysis, collaborator samples were shipped as frozen whole blood, as isolated PBMCs, or as DNA extracted from either sample type. This TCR came from a man aged 40-49 years with active or convalescent COVID-19. Sequencing was done on a sample of peripheral blood.

The nucleotide sequence reads TGTGCCACCAGTGACGCAGGGACAGGGTCGGGCACTGAAGCTTTCTTT. Translation gives CATSDAGTGSGTEAFF. The V and J genes are TRBV24-1 and TRBJ1-1, with 9 central nucleotides matching TRBD1. According to the germline V gene, CDR1 reads KGHDR and CDR2 reads SFDVKD. The CDR3, from cysteine to phenylalanine, totals 16 residues. The only DNA kept is the CDR3, 48 bases in frame from the first base. Ends trimmed: V by 4 bases, J by 4 bases; bases unmatched to a gene: 9.